This T cell receptor (beta chain) derives from a study of blood T cell repertoires in COVID-19. V was cut by 6 bases and J by 0 bases, with 18 bases left in between. The V gene's germline CDR1 is SGHAT and CDR2 FQNNGV. The CDR3 is 18 residues long. Some clones are missing from TCRdb's copy, which holds only in-frame ones; the method was immunoSEQ multiplex PCR. The sample lists some 280,000 clones, around four fifths seen once, with 4.1% in the top ten. Sequencing was done on a sample of peripheral blood. The rearrangement joins TRBV11-2 to TRBJ1-6; D ambiguous. This clonotype originated in a woman in her forties or fifties with active or convalescent COVID-19. CDR3 amino acids: CASRLTGGGSSYNSPLHF. The CDR3 nucleotides are TGTGCCAGCAGACTTACCGGCGGCGGCAGCTCCTATAATTCACCCCTCCACTTT.